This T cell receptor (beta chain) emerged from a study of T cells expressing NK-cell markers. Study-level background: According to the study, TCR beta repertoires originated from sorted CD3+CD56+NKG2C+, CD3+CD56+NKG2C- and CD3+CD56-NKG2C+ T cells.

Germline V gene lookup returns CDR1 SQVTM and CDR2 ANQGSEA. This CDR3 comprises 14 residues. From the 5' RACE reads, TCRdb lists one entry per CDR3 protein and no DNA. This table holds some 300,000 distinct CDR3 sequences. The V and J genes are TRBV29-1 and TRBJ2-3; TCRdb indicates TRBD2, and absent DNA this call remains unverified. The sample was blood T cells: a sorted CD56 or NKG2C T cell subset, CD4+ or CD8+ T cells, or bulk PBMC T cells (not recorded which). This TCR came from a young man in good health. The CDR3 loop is CSVVGRASTDTQYF.